This T cell receptor (beta chain) emerged from a study of T cell responses to AZD1222 COVID-19 vaccine. This CDR3 has 15 amino acids. V was trimmed by 0 bases and J by 2 bases, leaving 8 bases between them. Germline values: CDR1 SGHDN, CDR2 FVKESK. Study-wide findings and caveats: Targeting of unmutated variant regions was reportedly seen in nearly half of spike-specific TCRs. The peak T cell response came first, and repertoires were sampled only after it. Spike regions recognized by vaccine-associated CD4 TCRs spanned the protein, led by 160-218 and 743-854.

Combined were second doses at about 4 or about 12 weeks. This clone showed up just once. Its specificity is not known. Method: immunoSEQ multiplex PCR; TCRdb's copy keeps in-frame clones and lacks some. Here the sample spans around 160,000 clones, about 91% being singletons. The sequence was obtained from an adult who received the AZD1222 COVID-19 vaccine. This chain links TRBV14 with TRBJ1-3; tentatively, D is TRBD1 (6 bases). Sample: peripheral blood, taken 28 days after the second AZD1222 dose. The CDR3 DNA sequence: TGTGCCAGCAGCCAAGAAAGGGGGGCTGGAAACACCATATATTTT. It translates to CASSQERGAGNTIYF.